This note documents a single TCR beta chain sequence. Its antigen specificity is not known. No base quality information exists; no much larger clone differs at one position. From its cysteine to its phenylalanine, the CDR3 spans 14 amino acids. The retained sequence is limited to the CDR3, 42 bases, with the frame set at the first base. Looking up the germline V gene yields CDR1 SGDLS and CDR2 YYNGEE. V gives up 3 bases and J gives up 8 bases, and the segment between their germline ends measures 14 bases. The CDR3 regions of human TCRbeta chains were analyzed by immunosequencing. The original pipeline was this. Repertoire TCRs were matched against a reference library of SARS-CoV-2-specific TCRs generated with the MIRA antigen-specificity platform. Breadth meant the fraction of unique TCRs that were SARS-CoV-2-associated, whereas depth meant the fraction of total T cells that were SARS-CoV-2-associated. Each spike-specific TCR was assigned to its reactive spike region and to a CD4 or CD8 class using the MIRA data. Log10-transformed breadth and depth values were compared by one-way ANOVA with Sidak's multiple comparisons tests. This immuneACCESS table, as held by TCRdb, lists in-frame sequences with V and J called but not all clones. Of the missing ones, under half trace to an unresolved V gene in checked studies; the others have no known cause. V and J calls and clone size are copied from that table; D and trimming were computed from the DNA. This sample has around 26,000 clones in its table, and about nine tenths of those were observed once. About 2.5% of the sample lies in the top ten.

This sample was taken from a study of T cell responses to AZD1222 COVID-19 vaccine (dated by TCRdb to the early 2020s). Context from the whole study: TCR sequencing covered roughly 230 trial participants: 200 to 220 given two doses of AZD1222 and approximately 25 given two doses of MenACWY control vaccine. Trial participants were enrolled by age into 18-55, 56-69 and 70-plus year subgroups, with roughly 160, 29 and 62 TCR-sequenced participants respectively.

Overall study results and their limits: The whole spike protein was spanned by vaccine-associated CD4 TCRs, and dominant responses were seen in regions 160-218 and 743-854. In the small 56-69-year group, the increase in depth fell short of significance, most likely because of low power. Most participants were white British and females outnumbered males, and the authors suggested that clonal diversity may have been underestimated. Spike-specific TCR breadth and depth rose significantly after two AZD1222 doses compared with day 0 and with MenACWY recipients. Conclusions about previously exposed vaccinees are limited because only six or seven AZD1222 recipients were SARS-CoV-2 seropositive at baseline. No day 14 peak-response samples were available, so repertoires were characterized only after the peak T cell response. Epitopes outside the regions mutated in the B.1.351 and B.1.1.7 variants were reportedly recognized by nearly half of the unique spike-specific TCRs.

What the time point label conveys for this sample: about 28 days (+/-7) after the second vaccine dose. Because spike-specific TCR depth and breadth did not differ between the two schedules, AZD1222 recipients who got a second dose at roughly 4 weeks were pooled with those who got a second dose at roughly 12 weeks. Vaccinee samples were obtained from the UK trials COV001 and COV002, which included a single-blind randomized controlled phase 2/3 trial of AZD1222 (ChAdOx1 nCoV-19) in healthy adults. For TCRbeta chain sequencing, PBMC samples from trial participants were taken at day 0 and at day 28 after the second dose.

The receptor chain draws on TRBV9 and TRBJ1-4; perhaps TRBD1 is the D gene, with 6 bases matching. The receptor's source is an adult who received the AZD1222 COVID-19 vaccine. Sequenced material: peripheral blood, taken 28 days after the second AZD1222 dose. The CDR3 amino acid sequence is: CASSADSRREKLFF. The DNA is TGTGCCAGCAGCGCGGACAGTAGGCGAGAAAAACTGTTTTTT. Reference TRBV9 and TRBJ1-4 proteins supply the regions before and after the CDR3; the full variable domain is: DSGVTQTPKHLITATGQRVTLRCSPRSGDLSVYWYQQSLDQGLQFLIQYYNGEERAKGNILERFSAQQFPDLHSELNLSSLELGDSALYFCASSADSRREKLFFGSGTQLSVL.